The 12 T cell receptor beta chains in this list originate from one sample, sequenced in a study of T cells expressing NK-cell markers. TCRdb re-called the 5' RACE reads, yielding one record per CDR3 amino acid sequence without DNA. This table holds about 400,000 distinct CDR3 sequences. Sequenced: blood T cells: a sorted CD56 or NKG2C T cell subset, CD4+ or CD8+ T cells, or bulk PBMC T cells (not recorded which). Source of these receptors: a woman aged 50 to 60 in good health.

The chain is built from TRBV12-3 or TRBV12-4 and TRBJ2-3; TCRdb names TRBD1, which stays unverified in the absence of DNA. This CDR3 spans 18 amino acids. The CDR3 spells CASSLRASGGSFTDTQYF.

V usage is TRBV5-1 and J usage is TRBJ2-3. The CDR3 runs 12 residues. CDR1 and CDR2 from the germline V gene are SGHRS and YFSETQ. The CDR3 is CASSLSTGSQYF.

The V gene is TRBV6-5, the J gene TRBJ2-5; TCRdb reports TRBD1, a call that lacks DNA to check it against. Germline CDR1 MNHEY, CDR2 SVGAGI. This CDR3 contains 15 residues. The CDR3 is CASSYSQGLGETQYF.

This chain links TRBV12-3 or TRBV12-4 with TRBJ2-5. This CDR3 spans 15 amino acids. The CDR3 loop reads CASSFSFGSEETQYF.

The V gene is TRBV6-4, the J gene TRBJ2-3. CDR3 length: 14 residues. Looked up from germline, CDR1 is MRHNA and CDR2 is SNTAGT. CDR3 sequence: CASSEGQGTDTQYF.

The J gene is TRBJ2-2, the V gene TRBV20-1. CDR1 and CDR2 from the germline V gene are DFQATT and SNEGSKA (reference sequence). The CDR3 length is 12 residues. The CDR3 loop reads CSARDLTGELFF.

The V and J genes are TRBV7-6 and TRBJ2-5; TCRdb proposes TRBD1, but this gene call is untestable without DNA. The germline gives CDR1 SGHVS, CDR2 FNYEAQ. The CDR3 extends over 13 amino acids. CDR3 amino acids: CASSLPGAKTQYF.

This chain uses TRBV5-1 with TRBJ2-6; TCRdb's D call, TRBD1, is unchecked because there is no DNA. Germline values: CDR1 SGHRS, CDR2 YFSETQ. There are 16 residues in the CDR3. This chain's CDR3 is CASSTGISSGANVLTF. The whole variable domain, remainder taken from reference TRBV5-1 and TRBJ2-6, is KAGVTQTPRYLIKTRGQQVTLSCSPISGHRSVSWYQQTPGQGLQFLFEYFSETQRNKGNFPGRFSGRQFSNSRSEMNVSTLELGDSALYLCASSTGISSGANVLTFGAGSRLTVL.

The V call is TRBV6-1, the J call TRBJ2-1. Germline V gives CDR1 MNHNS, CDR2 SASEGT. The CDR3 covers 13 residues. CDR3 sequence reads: CASRDALRLGQFF.

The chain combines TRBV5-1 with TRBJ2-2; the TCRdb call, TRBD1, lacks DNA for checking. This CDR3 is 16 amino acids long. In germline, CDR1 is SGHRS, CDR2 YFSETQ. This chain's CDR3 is CASSFFGTPYTGELFF. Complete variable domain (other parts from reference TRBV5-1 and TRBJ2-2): KAGVTQTPRYLIKTRGQQVTLSCSPISGHRSVSWYQQTPGQGLQFLFEYFSETQRNKGNFPGRFSGRQFSNSRSEMNVSTLELGDSALYLCASSFFGTPYTGELFFGEGSRLTVL.

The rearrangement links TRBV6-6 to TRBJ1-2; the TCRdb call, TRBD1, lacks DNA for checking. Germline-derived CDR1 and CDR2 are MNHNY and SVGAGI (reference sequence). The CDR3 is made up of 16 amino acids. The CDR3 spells CASTHRDERTNYGYTF.

This chain's CDR3 is CASSLVLRASSTDTQYF. The gene calls are TRBV12-3 or TRBV12-4 and TRBJ2-3. The CDR3 is 17 amino acids.